These T cell receptor beta chains were read from a single sample in a study of lymphopenia after photon versus proton radiotherapy. Clones were read by immunoSEQ multiplex PCR, and TCRdb kept only the in-frame ones, dropping some. The sample has approximately 7,300 clones; approximately 93% are singletons. Sequenced material: peripheral blood, taken from a patient treated with photon-based radiotherapy. These receptors all come from a woman aged 45-65 years with cholangiocarcinoma. Both conserved end residues are part of each CDR3. D genes are given only for firm matches. Rows give clone size only sometimes, using once, few, many, or a class for an expanded clone.

D: -; J: TRBJ1-3; length: 11; size: -; V: TRBV5-1; CDR3: CASSTFNTIYF; DNA: TGCGCCAGCAGCACCTTTAACACCATATATTTT
D: -; J: TRBJ1-1; length: 11; size: -; V: TRBV6-6; CDR3: CASSSEDRETF; DNA: TGTGCCAGCAGTTCCGAGGACAGAGAGACGTTT
D: -; J: TRBJ1-3; length: 17; size: -; V: TRBV18; CDR3: CASSPRSQGYSGNTIYF; DNA: TGTGCCAGCTCACCACGGAGTCAGGGGTACTCTGGAAACACCATATATTTT
D: -; J: TRBJ1-5; length: 15; size: -; V: TRBV7-2; CDR3: CASSLDADSNQPQHF; DNA: TGTGCCAGCAGCTTAGATGCGGACAGCAATCAGCCCCAGCATTTT
D: -; J: TRBJ1-2; length: 15; size: -; V: TRBV5-1; CDR3: CASSLEPRSNYGYTF; DNA: TGCGCCAGCAGCTTGGAACCTCGTTCTAACTATGGCTACACCTTC
D: TRBD1; J: TRBJ2-1; length: 16; size: -; V: TRBV6-1; CDR3: CASSDPGTGVTNEQFF; DNA: TGTGCCAGCAGTGACCCTGGGACAGGAGTGACCAATGAGCAGTTCTTC
D: TRBD1; J: TRBJ1-2; length: 13; size: -; V: TRBV5-1; CDR3: CASRGQGPYGYTF; DNA: TGCGCCAGCAGGGGACAGGGTCCCTATGGCTACACCTTC
D: TRBD2; J: TRBJ2-7; length: 15; size: -; V: TRBV28; CDR3: CASSKTLAGGYEQYF; DNA: TGTGCCAGCAGTAAGACACTAGCGGGGGGCTACGAGCAGTACTTC
D: -; J: TRBJ1-1; length: 15; size: -; V: TRBV5-6; CDR3: CASSSGKRGNTEAFF; DNA: TGTGCCAGCAGCTCAGGGAAAAGGGGGAACACTGAAGCTTTCTTT
D: TRBD2; J: TRBJ2-7; length: 15; size: -; V: TRBV4-1; CDR3: CASSHGAGNVYEQYF; DNA: TGCGCCAGCAGCCACGGAGCGGGGAACGTCTACGAGCAGTACTTC
D: TRBD2; J: TRBJ2-2; length: 16; size: -; V: TRBV7-2; CDR3: CASSLRGSVNTGELFF; DNA: TGTGCCAGCAGCCTGCGGGGGTCTGTGAACACCGGGGAGCTGTTTTTT
D: TRBD1; J: TRBJ1-2; length: 13; size: -; V: TRBV5-4; CDR3: CASSLDRDYGYTF; DNA: TGTGCCAGCAGCTTAGACAGGGACTATGGCTACACCTTC
D: TRBD1; J: TRBJ1-5; length: 15; size: -; V: TRBV6-6; CDR3: CASSYGQGSNQPQHF; DNA: TGTGCCAGCAGTTACGGACAGGGAAGCAATCAGCCCCAGCATTTT
D: -; J: TRBJ1-4; length: 12; size: -; V: TRBV30; CDR3: CAWSAVGEKLFF; DNA: TGTGCCTGGAGCGCCGTCGGTGAAAAACTGTTTTTT
D: TRBD2; J: TRBJ2-5; length: 15; size: -; V: TRBV11-2; CDR3: CASRPMGGIQETQYF; DNA: TGTGCCAGCAGGCCAATGGGGGGGATCCAAGAGACCCAGTACTTC
D: -; J: TRBJ2-3; length: 15; size: once; V: TRBV11-2; CDR3: CASSLDVGYTDTQYF; DNA: TGTGCCAGCAGCTTAGATGTGGGATACACAGATACGCAGTATTTT
D: TRBD1; J: TRBJ2-1; length: 15; size: -; V: TRBV7-9; CDR3: CASSLNIIADRAQFF; DNA: TGTGCCAGCAGCTTAAATATTATTGCGGACAGGGCTCAATTCTTC
D: TRBD1; J: TRBJ1-4; length: 14; size: -; V: TRBV19; CDR3: CASTDRATNEKLFF; DNA: TGTGCCAGTACTGACAGGGCAACTAATGAAAAACTGTTTTTT
D: TRBD1; J: TRBJ1-1; length: 14; size: -; V: TRBV2; CDR3: CASSPRTGATEAFF; DNA: TGTGCCAGCAGTCCAAGGACAGGGGCGACCGAAGCTTTCTTT
D: -; J: TRBJ1-3; length: 15; size: few; V: TRBV6-1; CDR3: CASSEGTGSGNTIYF; DNA: TGTGCCAGCAGTGAAGGTACAGGGAGTGGAAACACCATATATTTT
D: -; J: TRBJ1-2; length: 11; size: -; V: TRBV6-6; CDR3: CASNLASGYTF; DNA: TGTGCCAGCAACCTAGCGAGTGGCTACACCTTC
D: -; J: TRBJ2-1; length: 16; size: -; V: TRBV7-9; CDR3: CATPVSVPLTYNEQFF; DNA: TGTGCCACCCCGGTGTCCGTACCCCTAACTTACAATGAGCAGTTCTTC
D: TRBD2; J: TRBJ2-3; length: 20; size: -; V: TRBV7-8; CDR3: CASSPTEGRGGFASTDTQYF; DNA: TGTGCCAGCAGCCCAACCGAAGGTCGGGGGGGGTTTGCTAGCACAGATACGCAGTATTTT
D: -; J: TRBJ2-7; length: 13; size: -; V: TRBV29-1; CDR3: CSVEDQRSYEQYF; DNA: TGCAGCGTTGAGGACCAGAGATCCTACGAGCAGTACTTC
D: TRBD2; J: TRBJ2-2; length: 16; size: -; V: TRBV2; CDR3: CASSSPMGLAGGELFF; DNA: TGTGCCAGCAGTTCTCCGATGGGACTAGCTGGCGGGGAGCTGTTTTTT
D: -; J: TRBJ1-2; length: 12; size: -; V: TRBV29-1; CDR3: CSVETDSNGYTF; DNA: TGCAGCGTTGAAACGGATTCGAATGGCTACACCTTC
D: -; J: TRBJ1-1; length: 14; size: -; V: TRBV30; CDR3: CAWSPARSNTEAFF; DNA: TGTGCCTGGAGTCCCGCGAGGTCCAACACTGAAGCTTTCTTT
D: -; J: TRBJ2-5; length: 14; size: -; V: TRBV7-2; CDR3: CASSLVGGMETQYF; DNA: TGTGCCAGCAGCTTAGTTGGAGGGATGGAGACCCAGTACTTC
D: TRBD2; J: TRBJ2-2; length: 15; size: -; V: TRBV5-4; CDR3: CASSLDLAGTGELFF; DNA: TGTGCCAGCAGCTTGGACCTAGCGGGCACCGGGGAGCTGTTTTTT
D: -; J: TRBJ2-7; length: 12; size: -; V: TRBV7-2; CDR3: CASSLTGNEQYF; DNA: TGTGCCAGCAGCTTAACAGGGAACGAGCAGTACTTC
D: TRBD1; J: TRBJ1-3; length: 17; size: -; V: TRBV6-1; CDR3: CASSGQTGLSLGNTIYF; DNA: TGTGCCAGCAGTGGTCAGACAGGGCTCAGTTTAGGAAACACCATATATTTT
D: -; J: TRBJ1-3; length: 14; size: -; V: TRBV6-5; CDR3: CASSRHVSGNTIYF; DNA: TGTGCCAGCAGTAGGCACGTCTCTGGAAACACCATATATTTT
D: -; J: TRBJ2-7; length: 15; size: -; V: TRBV10-1; CDR3: CASSEMGSSTHEQYF; DNA: TGCGCCAGCAGTGAAATGGGGTCTAGCACCCACGAGCAGTACTTC
D: TRBD2; J: TRBJ2-2; length: 15; size: -; V: TRBV5-4; CDR3: CASSFSGVYTGELFF; DNA: TGTGCCAGCAGCTTTAGCGGGGTATACACCGGGGAGCTGTTTTTT
D: -; J: TRBJ1-2; length: 11; size: -; V: TRBV19; CDR3: CASSILYGYTF; DNA: TGTGCCAGTAGTATACTATATGGCTACACCTTC
D: -; J: TRBJ1-5; length: 17; size: few; V: TRBV5-5; CDR3: CASSLHLRAVRHQPQHF; DNA: TGTGCCAGCAGCTTGCATCTGAGGGCAGTTAGGCATCAGCCCCAGCATTTT
D: -; J: TRBJ2-3; length: 14; size: -; V: TRBV11-3; CDR3: CASSLAQVGATQYF; DNA: TGTGCCAGCAGCTTAGCACAAGTCGGGGCTACGCAGTATTTT
D: -; J: TRBJ2-2; length: 16; size: -; V: TRBV9; CDR3: CASSVDGLGVTGELFF; DNA: TGTGCCAGCAGCGTAGACGGGTTGGGGGTAACCGGGGAGCTGTTTTTT
D: -; J: TRBJ2-5; length: 14; size: -; V: TRBV4-1; CDR3: CASSQVRVQETQYF; DNA: TGCGCCAGCAGCCAAGTGAGAGTCCAAGAGACCCAGTACTTC
D: -; J: TRBJ1-2; length: 15; size: -; V: TRBV5-6; CDR3: CASSFKRRSAYGYTF; DNA: TGTGCCAGCAGCTTTAAGCGAAGGTCAGCGTATGGCTACACCTTC
D: -; J: TRBJ1-1; length: 17; size: once; V: TRBV14; CDR3: CASSQVGFSSMNTEAFF; DNA: TGTGCCAGCAGCCAAGTTGGTTTTTCATCTATGAACACTGAAGCTTTCTTT
D: -; J: TRBJ2-7; length: 13; size: -; V: TRBV5-1; CDR3: CASSWDSTYEQYF; DNA: TGCGCCAGCAGCTGGGACTCGACCTACGAGCAGTACTTC
D: -; J: TRBJ2-2; length: 14; size: -; V: TRBV15; CDR3: CATSTMAATGELFF; DNA: TGTGCCACCAGCACCATGGCGGCCACCGGGGAGCTGTTTTTT
D: -; J: TRBJ1-1; length: 15; size: once; V: TRBV28; CDR3: CASTPSTGGTTEAFF; DNA: TGTGCCAGCACTCCTTCAACGGGGGGTACCACTGAAGCTTTCTTT
D: TRBD2; J: TRBJ2-4; length: 18; size: -; V: TRBV4-2; CDR3: CASSRFLKRGIAKNIQYF; DNA: TGTGCCAGCAGCCGCTTTCTTAAGCGGGGGATAGCCAAAAACATTCAGTACTTC
D: -; J: TRBJ1-1; length: 14; size: -; V: TRBV5-5; CDR3: CASSMGQNRPEAFF; DNA: TGTGCCAGCAGCATGGGACAAAATCGTCCTGAAGCTTTCTTT
D: -; J: TRBJ1-4; length: 14; size: -; V: TRBV7-9; CDR3: CASSFKQGEEKLFF; DNA: TGTGCCAGCAGCTTCAAACAGGGTGAGGAAAAACTGTTTTTT
D: TRBD2; J: TRBJ2-2; length: 15; size: -; V: TRBV9; CDR3: CASSVGGGNTGELFF; DNA: TGTGCCAGCAGCGTAGGCGGGGGTAACACCGGGGAGCTGTTTTTT
D: -; J: TRBJ2-3; length: 15; size: -; V: TRBV6-5; CDR3: CASSYSRGTSDTQYF; DNA: TGTGCCAGCAGTTACTCCCGGGGGACCTCAGATACGCAGTATTTT
D: -; J: TRBJ2-3; length: 13; size: -; V: TRBV2; CDR3: CASSSRDTDTQYF; DNA: TGTGCCAGCAGTAGCAGGGACACAGATACGCAGTATTTT
D: TRBD1; J: TRBJ2-3; length: 15; size: -; V: TRBV4-3; CDR3: CASSQERGQGGQQYF; DNA: TGCGCCAGCAGCCAAGAAAGGGGACAGGGCGGGCAGCAGTATTTT
D: TRBD1; J: TRBJ1-6; length: 14; size: -; V: TRBV5-4; CDR3: CASSRDRSNSPLHF; DNA: TGTGCCAGCAGCCGGGACAGGTCTAATTCACCCCTCCACTTT
D: -; J: TRBJ2-5; length: 18; size: -; V: TRBV14; CDR3: CASSQTLGVQGARETQYF; DNA: TGTGCCAGCAGCCAGACCTTGGGGGTTCAGGGAGCGAGAGAGACCCAGTACTTC
D: -; J: TRBJ2-7; length: 17; size: -; V: TRBV11-2; CDR3: CASSSRGPGHRSYEQYF; DNA: TGTGCCAGCAGCTCTAGGGGCCCGGGACACCGAAGCTACGAGCAGTACTTC
D: -; J: TRBJ1-2; length: 13; size: -; V: TRBV27; CDR3: CASRPGTYYGYTF; DNA: TGTGCCAGCAGACCCGGGACTTACTATGGCTACACCTTC